This T cell receptor beta chain was obtained from a study of early stage breast cancer tumors. About the study: Among approximately 12 ER+/PR+/HER2- tumors, eight were ductal, four lobular. Whole-study findings and limits: Commonly generated sequences made up most enriched TCRB sequences shared between patients. Compared with adjacent normal breast tissue, tumors showed about 2.5-fold greater T cell density and higher clonality. Comparing each tissue with blood distinguished tumor from normal in most of the 16 patients.

Germline CDR1 SGHNT, CDR2 YYREEE (reference sequence). This CDR3 has 14 amino acids. V shed 1 base and J shed 2 bases, with 6 bases lying between them. Remarks on this clone: Its antigen is still unknown.

This table comes from immunoSEQ multiplex PCR, and its TCRdb copy is limited to in-frame clones, with some not included. The sample includes around 71,000 clones, more than 65% of them seen just once. The TCR comes from a person aged 55 to 70 with breast cancer. This chain uses TRBV5-4 with TRBJ2-2; D unresolved. What was sequenced was blood. CDR3 DNA sequence: TGTGCCAGCAGCTTGTCCCAAAACACCGGGGAGCTGTTTTTT. Translated, it gives CASSLSQNTGELFF.